These T cell receptor beta chains were read from a single sample in a study of T cell responses to AZD1222 COVID-19 vaccine. Libraries were prepared by immunoSEQ multiplex PCR; TCRdb keeps only in-frame clonotypes and omits some of them. The sample consists of about 140,000 clones, 80% to 90% of them appearing once. This specimen consisted of peripheral blood, obtained on day 0 of AZD1222 vaccination. The receptors originated from an adult in good health. CDR3s include the opening cysteine and the closing phenylalanine or tryptophan. A D gene is named only where the DNA matches it firmly. A row's size may be missing; if present it is once, few, many or a size class.

j_call,d_call,v_call,clone_size,cdr3_aa,cdr3_nt
TRBJ1-4,-,TRBV6-5,-,CASSFGTTPTNEKLFF,TGTGCCAGCAGTTTCGGGACAACTCCAACTAATGAAAAACTGTTTTTT
TRBJ1-2,TRBD1,TRBV9,once,CASSQGQGELPGYTF,TGTGCCAGCAGCCAGGGCCAGGGGGAGCTGCCCGGCTACACCTTC
TRBJ1-2,-,TRBV13,-,CASSLGVGPETGGYTF,TGTGCCAGCAGCTTAGGCGTCGGACCGGAGACGGGAGGCTACACCTTC
TRBJ2-7,TRBD2,TRBV6-5,-,CASSYQAGSWDEQYF,TGTGCCAGCAGTTACCAAGCGGGATCTTGGGACGAGCAGTACTTC
TRBJ2-1,-,TRBV24-1,-,CATSDSRQHNEQFF,TGTGCCACCAGTGATTCCCGACAGCACAATGAGCAGTTCTTC
TRBJ2-7,TRBD2,TRBV4-2,-,CASSQVSTSGAAYEQYF,TGTGCCAGCAGCCAAGTTTCGACTAGCGGGGCGGCCTACGAGCAGTACTTC
TRBJ1-2,-,TRBV4-3,-,CASSQDTTYGGYTF,TGCGCCAGCAGCCAAGATACAACCTACGGAGGCTACACCTTC
TRBJ2-2,TRBD2,TRBV7-9,once,CASSRDYANTGELFF,TGTGCCAGCAGTCGGGACTACGCGAACACCGGGGAGCTGTTTTTT
TRBJ2-7,-,TRBV11-1,-,CASSFWGKSYEQYF,TGTGCCAGCAGCTTTTGGGGGAAAAGCTACGAGCAGTACTTC
TRBJ1-1,-,TRBV12-3/TRBV12-4,-,CATRAVNTEAFF,TGTGCCACCCGGGCCGTGAACACTGAAGCTTTCTTT
TRBJ1-1,-,TRBV27,-,CASSFNGGTEAFF,TGTGCCAGCAGTTTTAATGGGGGCACTGAAGCTTTCTTT